A selection of T cell receptor beta chains follows, all from one sample in a study of blood T cells in healthy people across ages. TCRdb recomputed calls from the 5' RACE reads with MiXCR, one row per CDR3 protein. The data show 890,000 or so distinct CDR3 sequences, 62% seen once. Sequencing was performed on blood. These receptors came from a man aged 30-40 years in good health. Each CDR3 is given with its conserved first and last residue. A D gene is named only where the DNA matches it firmly. Size tells how often a clone was seen (once, few, many) or the class of an expanded clone, and some rows leave it out.

V: TRBV7-9
size: -
D: TRBD1
J: TRBJ2-1
DNA: TGTGCCAGCAGCTTCGGGGGACAGGGGCCGTACAATGAGCAGTTCTTC
CDR3: CASSFGGQGPYNEQFF

V: TRBV20-1
size: -
D: -
J: TRBJ2-2
DNA: TGCAGTGCTCCTAACACCGGGGAGCTGTTTTTT
CDR3: CSAPNTGELFF

V: TRBV6-1
size: -
D: -
J: TRBJ2-1
DNA: TGTGCCACCAAAAGGGTAGGAGGGTCCGTGAGCAATGAGCAGTTCTTC
CDR3: CATKRVGGSVSNEQFF

V: TRBV11-2
size: -
D: TRBD1
J: TRBJ2-5
DNA: TGTGCCAGCAACGAAAGACAGGGACGAGCAGAGACCCAGTACTTC
CDR3: CASNERQGRAETQYF

V: TRBV20-1
size: -
D: -
J: TRBJ2-1
DNA: TGCAGTGCTAGGGCCAGCGAGCAGTTCTTC
CDR3: CSARASEQFF

V: TRBV4-3
size: few
D: -
J: TRBJ2-3
DNA: TGCGCCAGCAGCCAAGATAACGGCCCCGGAGTGGATACGCAGTATTTT
CDR3: CASSQDNGPGVDTQYF

V: TRBV30
size: once
D: TRBD1
J: TRBJ2-7
DNA: TGTGCCTGGATGCCTGACAGGGCATTGGAGCAGTACTTC
CDR3: CAWMPDRALEQYF

V: TRBV9
size: -
D: -
J: TRBJ1-2
DNA: TGTGCCAGCAGCGTAGGTGAAGGGCCGAAAGCTAACTATGGCTACACCTTC
CDR3: CASSVGEGPKANYGYTF

V: TRBV14
size: -
D: TRBD2
J: TRBJ2-1
DNA: TGTGCCAGCAGCCAAGGGACTAGCGTGTTTTACAATGAGCAGTTCTTC
CDR3: CASSQGTSVFYNEQFF

V: TRBV12-3/TRBV12-4
size: -
D: -
J: TRBJ1-1
DNA: TGTGCCAGCAGTTTAAGGATGAACACTGAAGCTTTCTTT
CDR3: CASSLRMNTEAFF

V: TRBV27
size: -
D: -
J: TRBJ1-6
DNA: TGTGCCAGCACTATAACGGCAGGGTGGGAGTCACCCCTCCACTTT
CDR3: CASTITAGWESPLHF

V: TRBV6-5
size: -
D: -
J: TRBJ2-5
DNA: TGTGCCAGCAGGTACGAGGGCCCCTGGGGGACCCAGTACTTC
CDR3: CASRYEGPWGTQYF

V: TRBV5-1
size: -
D: TRBD1
J: TRBJ2-5
DNA: TGCGCCAGCAGCTTGGCTACCGGGACAGGAGACCAAGAGACCCAGTACTTC
CDR3: CASSLATGTGDQETQYF

V: TRBV7-9
size: -
D: -
J: TRBJ2-1
DNA: TGTGCCAGCAGCCCGGACACTTACGAGCAGTTCTTC
CDR3: CASSPDTYEQFF

V: TRBV29-1
size: -
D: TRBD1
J: TRBJ2-1
DNA: TGCAGCGTAGGACAGGGGTCCAATGAGCAGTTCTTC
CDR3: CSVGQGSNEQFF

V: TRBV29-1
size: few
D: -
J: TRBJ1-1
DNA: TGCAGCGTTGGAAGGATGAACACTGAAGCTTTCTTT
CDR3: CSVGRMNTEAFF

V: TRBV11-2
size: -
D: TRBD2
J: TRBJ2-7
DNA: TGTGCCAGCAGCCCCGAAATCCCGGGACTAGTCTACTACGAGCAGTACTTC
CDR3: CASSPEIPGLVYYEQYF

V: TRBV12-3/TRBV12-4
size: few
D: -
J: TRBJ2-1
DNA: TGTGCCAGCAGTTTAACGGGGGCGACCTCCTACAATGAGCAGTTCTTC
CDR3: CASSLTGATSYNEQFF

V: TRBV12-3/TRBV12-4
size: few
D: TRBD1
J: TRBJ2-7
DNA: TGTGCCAGCAGTTTTACAGGGGGCGGCTACGAGCAGTACTTC
CDR3: CASSFTGGGYEQYF

V: TRBV7-2
size: -
D: TRBD1
J: TRBJ2-7
DNA: TGTGCCAGCAGCGCCAACAGGGGGGCTCAGTACGAGCAGTACTTC
CDR3: CASSANRGAQYEQYF

V: TRBV12-3/TRBV12-4
size: -
D: -
J: TRBJ1-2
DNA: TGTGCCAGCAGTTTAATTCACCGTGGGCTCGCAGGCTACACCTTC
CDR3: CASSLIHRGLAGYTF

V: TRBV12-3/TRBV12-4
size: -
D: -
J: TRBJ1-5
DNA: TGTGCCAGCAGTTTACGGGGTGCCCCCAATCAGCCCCAGCATTTT
CDR3: CASSLRGAPNQPQHF

V: TRBV4-2
size: -
D: -
J: TRBJ1-2
DNA: TGTGCCACCCAAGGGAACTATGGCTACACCTTC
CDR3: CATQGNYGYTF

V: TRBV20-1
size: -
D: -
J: TRBJ2-7
DNA: TGCAGTGCTGCAGACCAGTTTTCCTACGAGCAGTACTTC
CDR3: CSAADQFSYEQYF

V: TRBV11-2
size: -
D: -
J: TRBJ2-7
DNA: TGTGCCAGCAGCTTATTCCCGGCATCCGAGCAGTACTTC
CDR3: CASSLFPASEQYF

V: TRBV5-1
size: -
D: -
J: TRBJ2-3
DNA: TGCGCCAGCATCTTGGAGGCAGATACGCAGTATTTT
CDR3: CASILEADTQYF

V: TRBV15
size: -
D: -
J: TRBJ2-5
DNA: TGTGCCACCAGCAGAGCCACGACGTCCGGCGAGACCCAGTACTTC
CDR3: CATSRATTSGETQYF

V: TRBV15
size: -
D: -
J: TRBJ1-3
DNA: TGTGCCACCAGCAGAGACAAGAGCTCTGGAAACACCGTATATTTT
CDR3: CATSRDKSSGNTVYF

V: TRBV6-5
size: -
D: TRBD2
J: TRBJ2-5
DNA: TGTGCCAGCAGTTACGGGACTAGACCGCAAGAGACCCAGTACTTC
CDR3: CASSYGTRPQETQYF

V: TRBV20-1
size: -
D: -
J: TRBJ2-7
DNA: TGCAGTGCTCTAGGGGAACTAGGAGGCTACGAGCAGTACTTC
CDR3: CSALGELGGYEQYF

V: TRBV7-9
size: once
D: TRBD1
J: TRBJ1-1
DNA: TGTGCCAGCAGCAAACCCGGGACAGAGAACACTGAAGCTTTCTTT
CDR3: CASSKPGTENTEAFF